Sequencing of this TCR beta chain was carried out in a study of blood T cell repertoires in COVID-19 (TCRdb year 2020). Background on the whole study: Samples covering the acute and convalescent phases of COVID-19 were provided by collaborators in the United States, Italy and Spain. The dataset comprised deeply sampled blood TCRbeta repertoires from subjects exposed to, actively infected with, or recovered from COVID-19. Samples came from the ongoing ImmuneRACE study (first 160 participants) plus 1,254 subjects from 6 global collaborators. Where available, HLA class I and class II types were obtained from metadata supplied by the sample provider rather than from assay-based typing. Sample metadata almost always included a de-identified subject ID, COVID-19 status, age in years and sex. The material from the prospective study consisted of cDNA or gDNA derived from T cells, B-cell-depleted T cells, or PBMCs. A freely available public database, intended as a resource for researchers studying the immune response to SARS-CoV-2, is where the repertoires were released.

The collaborating institutions used their own protocols to collect whole blood in K2EDTA tubes. For TCRbeta analysis, collaborator samples were shipped as frozen whole blood, as isolated PBMCs, or as DNA extracted from either sample type. Sequences MDHEN (CDR1) and SYDVKM (CDR2) are obtained from the germline V gene. From the cysteine through the phenylalanine, the CDR3 covers 15 amino acids. Of all the DNA, just the CDR3 is kept, 45 bases in frame from base 1. Unmatched junction bases come to 6, with V trimmed by 3 bases and J by 2 bases. Overall results and qualifications from the work: The amount of clinical and demographic metadata varied by source and participant and was provided uncurated.

TCRbeta CDR3 regions were amplified from genomic DNA using the immunoSEQ Assay, a bias-controlled multiplex PCR. The original pipeline was this. The number of nucleated cells in each sample was estimated by amplification of reference gene primers within the assay. To quantify the absolute abundance of each unique TCRbeta CDR3 rearrangement, sequence reads were collapsed and filtered. For each sample, productive Simpson clonality was calculated as the square root of Simpson's diversity index across productive rearrangements. Here the immuneACCESS table is served through TCRdb, limited to in-frame sequences with V and J called. Missing clones are a known gap in these copies; in checked studies unresolved V genes cover under half, and the rest lacks a known reason. D and trimming were read from the DNA, whereas the V and J calls and clone size are those reported in that table. This sample is represented by approximately 280,000 clones; around 88% of them were singletons. The top ten clonotypes cover roughly 4.8% of the sample.

Comment on this clone: No cognate antigen has been identified for it. It has no much larger one-base neighbor in the sample; base qualities were not kept.

The clonotype originates from a man in his forties or fifties with acute or convalescent COVID-19. The V gene is TRBV28 and the J gene is TRBJ1-1, with 7 bases in between that match TRBD1. Sequenced sample: peripheral blood. The CDR3 protein is CASSFKGGANTEAFF. The bases are TGTGCCAGCAGTTTTAAAGGGGGCGCAAACACTGAAGCTTTCTTT.